The clone carrying this TCR beta chain has a count of ten or more. Its specificity is not known. This entry comes from a study of molecular identifiers for immune sequencing clone quantification. Study results and caveats: Clones of above 20 RNA copies carried over 97% of effector molecules; in naive cells they carried under 1%. Shared barcodes on identical TCR molecules could underestimate the sizes of highly expanded clones.

When naive CD8 T cells were sorted, they were gated as CD8+CD4-CCR7+CD45RA+. V lost 6 bases to trimming and J lost 5 bases; unmatched junction nucleotides: 9. Germline V gives CDR1 SNHLY, CDR2 FYNNEI. The CDR3 length is 14 residues. In TCRdb, the PCR reads were re-called with MiXCR into one record per CDR3 protein. This sample yields about 40,000 distinct CDR3 sequences, of which roughly 18% are seen a single time; roughly 7% belongs to the top ten. Sequenced: naive CD8+ T cells from blood, with Jurkat cell RNA spiked in. Sample subset: FACS-sorted CD8+CD4-CCR7+CD45RA+ naive T cells. The sequence was obtained from a human donor in good health. Some libraries in this study had Jurkat cell RNA spiked in. J is TRBJ2-7 and V is TRBV2; 8 bases fit TRBD1. The CDR3 protein is CASSPWQGADEQYF. Here the CDR3 DNA reads TGTGCCAGCAGCCCATGGCAGGGGGCAGACGAGCAGTACTTC.